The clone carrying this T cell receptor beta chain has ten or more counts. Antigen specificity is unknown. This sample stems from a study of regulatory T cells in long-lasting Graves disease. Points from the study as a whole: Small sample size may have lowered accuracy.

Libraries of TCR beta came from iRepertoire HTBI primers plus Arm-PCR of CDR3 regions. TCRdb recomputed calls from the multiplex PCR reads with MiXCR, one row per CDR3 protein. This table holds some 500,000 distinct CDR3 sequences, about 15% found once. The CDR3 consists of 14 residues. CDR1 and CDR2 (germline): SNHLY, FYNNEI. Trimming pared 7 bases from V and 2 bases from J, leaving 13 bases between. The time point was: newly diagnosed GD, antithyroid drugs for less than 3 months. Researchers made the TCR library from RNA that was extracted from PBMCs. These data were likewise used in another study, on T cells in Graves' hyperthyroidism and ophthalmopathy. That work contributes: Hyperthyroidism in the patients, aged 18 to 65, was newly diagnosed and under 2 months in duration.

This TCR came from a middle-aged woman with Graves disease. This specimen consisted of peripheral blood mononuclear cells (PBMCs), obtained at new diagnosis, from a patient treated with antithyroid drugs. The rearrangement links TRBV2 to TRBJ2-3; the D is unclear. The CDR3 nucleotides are TGTGCCAGCAAGGCCCAACCGTCCACAGATACGCAGTATTTT. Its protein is CASKAQPSTDTQYF.